This record concerns one T cell receptor (beta chain) sequence. V was shortened by 2 bases and J by 6 bases, with 14 bases between the two germline ends. There are 14 residues in the CDR3. Germline V gives CDR1 SGHTA, CDR2 FQGNSA. This entry is derived from a study of T-cell memory formation after mild COVID-19. In the study overall: TCR clustering was largely donor specific.

The TCR alpha and TCR beta cDNA libraries, bearing sample barcodes and UMIs, were generated by 5'RACE using constant-segment primers. TCRdb passed the 5' RACE reads through MiXCR, listing each CDR3 protein once. Altogether approximately 190,000 distinct CDR3 sequences are present, around 19% being singletons, with the ten largest covering roughly 2.3%. This TCR came from an adult woman who had mild COVID-19 (a few samples of this study predate the infection). Cell type and time point are not known. The chain combines TRBV7-2 with TRBJ2-7; D gene ambiguous. What was sequenced was PBMCs or a T cell subset sorted from them (not recorded which). The CDR3 loop reads CASSLLIGPGEQYF. CDR3 coding DNA: TGTGCCAGCAGCTTACTAATTGGTCCCGGCGAGCAGTACTTC.